This is a list of T cell receptor beta chains from one sample in a study of vaccination and CD4 T cells after COVID-19. For these receptors, no antigen is known. Each CDR3 protein gets one entry after TCRdb re-called the PCR reads with MiXCR. The sample holds thousands of distinct CDR3 sequences, around two thirds seen once. Sequencing used CD4+ T cells from blood, cultured in vitro. Source of these receptors: a human donor who had recovered from COVID-19. CDR3s include the opening cysteine and the closing phenylalanine or tryptophan. D genes are given only for firm matches. Only some rows state a clone size, as once, few, many or a class for expanded clones.

cdr3_aa,cdr3_nt,d_call,v_call,j_call,clone_size
CSVQDRDEQYF,TGCAGCGTTCAGGACAGGGACGAGCAGTACTTC,TRBD1,TRBV29-1,TRBJ2-7,-
CAWGDGSYEQYF,TGTGCCTGGGGGGACGGCTCCTACGAGCAGTACTTC,-,TRBV30,TRBJ2-7,-
CASSQDPTSGRAGTGELFF,TGTGCCAGCAGCCAAGACCCGACTAGCGGGAGGGCCGGAACCGGGGAGCTGTTTTTT,TRBD2,TRBV4-2,TRBJ2-2,-
CASERQENTEAFF,TGTGCCAGCGAAAGACAGGAAAACACTGAAGCTTTCTTT,-,TRBV7-9,TRBJ1-1,-
CASALRIGETQYF,TGTGCTAGCGCCTTAAGGATCGGGGAGACCCAGTACTTC,-,TRBV7-7,TRBJ2-5,-
CASAPGGKYYGYTF,TGTGCCAGCGCGCCAGGGGGAAAGTACTATGGCTACACCTTC,TRBD1,TRBV12-3/TRBV12-4,TRBJ1-2,-
CATSRRGASGVDTQYF,TGTGCCACCAGCAGAAGGGGGGCTAGCGGGGTAGATACGCAGTATTTT,TRBD2,TRBV15,TRBJ2-3,-
CASSSSINEQFF,TGTGCCAGCAGTTCTAGTATCAATGAGCAGTTCTTC,-,TRBV6-5,TRBJ2-1,-
CSARILAGASNNEQFF,TGCAGTGCTAGAATCCTCGCGGGAGCGTCTAACAATGAGCAGTTCTTC,TRBD2,TRBV20-1,TRBJ2-1,few
CSAKGTVNTEAFF,TGCAGTGCGAAAGGGACGGTGAACACTGAAGCTTTCTTT,-,TRBV20-1,TRBJ1-1,-
CASRQAPPLAEAFF,TGTGCCAGCCGCCAGGCCCCCCCCCTGGCTGAAGCTTTCTTT,-,TRBV27,TRBJ1-1,-
CASKRISGFQETQYF,TGTGCCAGCAAAAGGATTAGCGGGTTTCAAGAGACCCAGTACTTC,TRBD2,TRBV2,TRBJ2-5,-
CASSWDRVISGNTIYF,TGTGCCAGCAGCTGGGACAGAGTAATCTCTGGAAACACCATATATTTT,TRBD1,TRBV7-8,TRBJ1-3,-
CASSLVSGGGKNIQYF,TGTGCCAGCAGCTTAGTGTCCGGGGGGGGTAAAAACATTCAGTACTTC,TRBD2,TRBV7-8,TRBJ2-4,few
CASSLPRDIHYGYTF,TGTGCCAGCAGTTTACCCCGGGACATACACTATGGCTACACCTTC,-,TRBV12-3/TRBV12-4,TRBJ1-2,-
CASSFMGAAEAFF,TGTGCCAGCAGTTTTATGGGGGCCGCTGAAGCTTTCTTT,-,TRBV12-3/TRBV12-4,TRBJ1-1,-
CASRGPNYGYTF,TGTGCCAGCCGCGGTCCCAACTATGGCTACACCTTC,-,TRBV6-1,TRBJ1-2,-
CASSARQGAHQETQYF,TGTGCCAGTAGTGCCCGACAGGGGGCCCACCAAGAGACCCAGTACTTC,TRBD1,TRBV19,TRBJ2-5,-
CASRGPGQGYTDTQYF,TGCGCCAGCAGGGGACCTGGACAGGGCTACACAGATACGCAGTATTTT,TRBD1,TRBV4-1,TRBJ2-3,once
CASRTYMGTGGNTEAFF,TGTGCCAGCAGAACCTACATGGGGACAGGGGGGAACACTGAAGCTTTCTTT,TRBD1,TRBV6-1,TRBJ1-1,few